Following are 15 T cell receptor beta chains from one sample sequenced in a study of blood T cells in healthy people across ages. Primed by a sample-barcoded 5' primer and a J-beta primer mix, a second PCR proceeded for about 7 to 12 cycles. From the 5' RACE reads, TCRdb called clonotypes with MiXCR, one entry per CDR3 protein. The sample comprises roughly 830,000 distinct CDR3 sequences, approximately 67% of which are singletons, and 28% rests with the top ten. Source material: blood. Receptors were obtained from a man between 25 and 39 years old in good health.

The chain has TRBV6-5 and TRBJ2-2; TRBD1 matches 7 bases. CDR1 and CDR2 (germline): MNHEY, SVGAGI. V was pared by 6 bases and J by 2 bases, with 3 bases of the junction left unmatched. The CDR3 consists of 14 residues. The DNA of the CDR3 is TGTGCCAGCAGAGGGGACAGTAACACCGGGGAGCTGTTTTTT. This codes for CASRGDSNTGELFF.

The gene calls are TRBV10-3 and TRBJ1-6; 8 bases match TRBD1. The trim removed 2 bases at V and 2 bases at J, leaving 5 bases unmatched. This CDR3 has 17 amino acids. Per the germline V gene, CDR1 is ENHRY and CDR2 is SYGVKD. CDR3 sequence: CAISEGRQGPYNSPLHF. CDR3 DNA: TGTGCCATCAGTGAGGGGAGACAGGGGCCCTATAATTCACCCCTCCACTTT.

The chain couples TRBV20-1 to TRBJ2-5; D gene ambiguous. With the DNA end fitting TRBJ2-7 better, the J assignment may be wrong. From germline, CDR1 is DFQATT and CDR2 SNEGSKA (reference sequence). CDR3 length equals 10 residues. CDR3: CSAIEIEQYF. For the CDR3, the DNA is TGCAGTGCGATTGAGATCGAGCAGTACTTC.

V usage is TRBV7-2 and J usage is TRBJ2-4; D is tentatively TRBD1 or TRBD2 (5 bases each). The end of the DNA fits TRBJ2-7 better, so the J call may be wrong. Germline V gene data show CDR1 as SGHTA and CDR2 as FQGNSA. This CDR3 region has 15 residues. CDR3 in amino acids: CASSLAVWGRNEQYF. In nucleotides, the CDR3 is TGTGCCAGCAGCTTAGCGGTTTGGGGGAGAAACGAGCAGTACTTC.

This clonotype came up once. The chain combines TRBV4-2 with TRBJ2-3; TRBD2 aligns across 8 bases. V shed 3 bases and J 4 bases; nucleotides not matched to a gene: 12. The V gene's germline CDR1 is LGHNA and CDR2 YNFKEQ. The CDR3 consists of 17 residues. CDR3 in DNA: TGTGCCAGCAGCCAGATGAGGGAGAGACTAGCGCCAGATACGCAGTATTTT. This codes for CASSQMRERLAPDTQYF.

The gene calls are TRBV7-3 and TRBJ2-6, with unresolved D. V was pared by 2 bases and J by 5 bases, with 7 bases between. Germline V gene data show CDR1 as SGHTA and CDR2 as FQGTGA. This CDR3 has 14 amino acids. The CDR3 loop is CASSLSGWANVLTF. CDR3 sequence (DNA): TGTGCCAGCAGCTTATCCGGGTGGGCCAACGTCCTGACTTTC.

J is TRBJ2-1 and V is TRBV10-3; the match to TRBD1 covers 10 bases. The CDR3 has 12 residues. Germline lookup yields CDR1 ENHRY and CDR2 SYGVKD. Trimming removed 11 bases from V and 7 bases from J; junction bases left unmatched: 5. DNA of the CDR3: TGTGCCGCCCGACAGGGGGCGAATGAGCAGTTCTTC. This sequence encodes CAARQGANEQFF.

This clonotype occurred a few times. CDR3 protein: CASSYSLNTEAFF. CDR3 DNA: TGTGCCAGCAGTTACAGTCTCAACACTGAAGCTTTCTTT. V usage is TRBV6-5 and J usage is TRBJ1-1; no definite D call. This CDR3 has 13 residues. Trimming cost V 2 bases and J 2 bases, with 6 bases left between them. CDR1 is MNHEY, CDR2 SVGAGI, per germline.

This clonotype was counted between two and nine times. V is TRBV6-2 or TRBV6-3 and J is TRBJ2-4; 8 positions match TRBD2. The DNA end is more similar to TRBJ2-7, so the J call may be wrong. Looked up from germline, CDR1 is MNHEY and CDR2 is SVGEGT. There are 15 residues in the CDR3. The CDR3 DNA reads as TGTGCCAGCAATCCCTTTGGTAGCGGGGCCTACGAGCAGTACTTC. Encoded protein: CASNPFGSGAYEQYF.

J is TRBJ1-5 and V is TRBV28, with D uncertain. Germline-derived CDR1 and CDR2 are MDHEN and SYDVKM. V lost 4 bases and J lost 4, with 14 bases in between. CDR3 length: 15 residues. CDR3 in DNA: TGTGCCAGCAGTTGTGGGATAATTAAAAATCAGCCCCAGCATTTT. It specifies CASSCGIIKNQPQHF.

The gene calls are TRBV9 and TRBJ2-1, with a possible D match to TRBD1 (6 bases). From germline, CDR1 is SGDLS and CDR2 YYNGEE. V shed 3 bases and J shed 7 bases, with 17 bases lying between them. CDR3 length: 15 residues. CDR3 loop: CASSASHREWNEQFF. The CDR3 bases are TGTGCCAGCAGCGCCTCCCACAGGGAATGGAATGAGCAGTTCTTC.

This clonotype has only one observation. The rearrangement links TRBV4-2 to TRBJ2-5; TRBD1 is a possible D gene (6 bases). V gave up 4 bases and J gave up 5 bases, with 14 bases separating them. CDR1 and CDR2 (germline): LGHNA, YNFKEQ. The CDR3 runs 14 residues. In DNA form, the CDR3 reads TGTGCCAGCAGCCCTGTAGGGGGATTTGAGACCCAGTACTTC. Its protein is CASSPVGGFETQYF.

As for this clonotype: A much larger clone differs by one base, so this may be a read error. The chain couples TRBV4-3 to TRBJ2-5; 12 positions agree with TRBD2. Germline CDR1 LGHNA, CDR2 YSLEER. The length of the CDR3 is 16 residues. The J segment lost 11 bases and the V segment lost 4 bases, leaving 14 bases of the junction unmatched. The CDR3 DNA follows: TGCGCCAGCAGCCGGGACTGGACTAGCGGGGAGAATGAGCAGTACTTC. This encodes CASSRDWTSGENEQYF.

This clonotype has only a few counts. The chain couples TRBV6-5 to TRBJ2-3; 7 bases agree with TRBD2. V shed 6 bases and J 5 bases; nucleotides not matched to a gene: 5. The CDR3 extends over 13 amino acids. The germline V gene has CDR1 MNHEY and CDR2 SVGAGI. The CDR3: CASRAGLLDTQYF. CDR3 sequence (DNA): TGTGCCAGCAGAGCGGGACTCCTAGATACGCAGTATTTT.

This clonotype has just a few counts. CDR3 loop: CASSVGPGTGGYEQYF. The CDR3 region has the DNA TGTGCCAGCAGCGTAGGGCCCGGGACAGGGGGCTACGAGCAGTACTTC. The V call is TRBV9, the J call TRBJ2-4, with 11 bases lining up with TRBD1. TRBJ2-7 explains the end of the DNA better; the J call may be wrong. Germline values: CDR1 SGDLS, CDR2 YYNGEE. The CDR3 contains 16 residues.